This T cell receptor beta chain derives from a study of OX40 agonist ivuxolimab in advanced cancers. Whole-study context: The patients' treatment was ivuxolimab, an agonistic anti-OX40 (CD134) antibody.

Profiling relied on immunoSEQ multiplex PCR, and the TCRdb table lists in-frame clones only, not all of them. The profile shows around 50,000 clones, 81% of them singletons. Germline CDR1 and CDR2: MDHEN and SYDVKM. V dropped 6 bases and J dropped 6 bases, with 15 bases sitting between them. The CDR3 extends over 13 amino acids. V and J are TRBV28 and TRBJ2-7; D may correspond to TRBD1 or TRBD2 (5 bases each). The clonotype was recovered from an adult with an advanced solid tumor such as melanoma, head and neck, liver or kidney cancer. Source: CD4+ or CD8+ T cells sorted from blood, taken in a trial of the OX40 agonist ivuxolimab. This chain's CDR3 is CASRSGTLPEQYF. The CDR3, as DNA: TGTGCCAGCAGGTCCGGGACCCTGCCCGAGCAGTACTTC.